These T cell receptor beta chains were read from a single sample in a study of blood T cell repertoires in COVID-19. Some clones are missing from TCRdb's copy, which holds only in-frame ones; the method was immunoSEQ multiplex PCR. The table lists approximately 68,000 clones, around nine tenths of them singletons, with about 2.9% in the top ten. The sample was peripheral blood. The source of these receptors is a man between 70 and 80 years old with active or convalescent COVID-19. Each CDR3 is given with its conserved first and last residue. Each record gives: V gene, J gene, clone size, D gene, CDR3 DNA, CDR3 protein. A D gene is named only where the DNA matches it firmly. Expanded clones get a size class; other rows say once, few or many, or leave the size out.

TRBV7-8	TRBJ2-7	NA	NA	TGTGCCAGCAGCTTATCGTCGCGAGGCGAGCAGTACTTC	CASSLSSRGEQYF
TRBV7-9	TRBJ1-1	NA	NA	TGTGCCAGCAGCAAAGGGGACTACAACACTGAAGCTTTCTTT	CASSKGDYNTEAFF
TRBV5-1	TRBJ1-4	NA	NA	TGCGCCAGCAGCGGAGAAGCGGCAGTAAAAAATGAAAAACTGTTTTTT	CASSGEAAVKNEKLFF
TRBV19	TRBJ2-1	NA	NA	TGTGCCACCTCGAGGGGGGGGACCTACAATGAGCAGTTCTTC	CATSRGGTYNEQFF
TRBV2	TRBJ2-3	few	TRBD2	TGTGCCAGCAGTGGCCCTAGCGGGAGTTCAGCAGATACGCAGTATTTT	CASSGPSGSSADTQYF
TRBV9	TRBJ2-1	NA	TRBD2	TGTGCCAGCAGCGGGGGACTACCAGCCTACAATGAGCAGTTCTTC	CASSGGLPAYNEQFF
TRBV28	TRBJ1-5	NA	TRBD1	TGTGCCAGCAGGCGGCTAGGGACAGGGGATCAGCCCCAGCATTTT	CASRRLGTGDQPQHF
TRBV4-2	TRBJ1-5	NA	NA	TGTGCCAGCAGCCAGTCCACAGGTAATCAGCCCCAGCATTTT	CASSQSTGNQPQHF
TRBV24-1	TRBJ1-2	NA	NA	TGTGCCACCAGTCTAGGCAACGTAAACTATGGCTACACCTTC	CATSLGNVNYGYTF
TRBV6-5	TRBJ1-2	once	NA	TGTGCCAGCAGTAACCACCTAGCTAACTATGGCTACACCTTC	CASSNHLANYGYTF
TRBV27	TRBJ1-6	NA	TRBD1	TGTGCCAGCAACAAGGGGGCAGGGATCGGGAATTCACCCCTCCACTTT	CASNKGAGIGNSPLHF
TRBV9	TRBJ1-4	NA	NA	TGTGCCAGCAACAGCCAGGGCACTAATGAAAAACTGTTTTTT	CASNSQGTNEKLFF
TRBV7-9	TRBJ2-7	NA	NA	TGTGCCAGCAGCTTAGACAGAATACCCTACGAGCAGTACTTC	CASSLDRIPYEQYF
TRBV19	TRBJ1-2	NA	TRBD1	TGTGCCAGTAGTATGGGGACAGCCAATTCGGATGGCTACACCTTC	CASSMGTANSDGYTF
TRBV5-1	TRBJ1-4	NA	NA	TGCGCCAGCAGCTTGTCTGGGCAGGGTTGGAATGAAAAACTGTTTTTT	CASSLSGQGWNEKLFF
TRBV6-5	TRBJ1-1	NA	TRBD1	TGTGCCAGCAGTTACGAAAGGACAGGTGAAGCTTTCTTT	CASSYERTGEAFF
TRBV7-2	TRBJ1-5	NA	NA	TGTGCCAGCAGCCCGGGGGGGACGGGTAATCAGCCCCAGCATTTT	CASSPGGTGNQPQHF
TRBV11-2	TRBJ2-6	NA	NA	TGTGCCAGCAGCCTAGGGCACTCTGGGGCCAACGTCCTGACTTTC	CASSLGHSGANVLTF
TRBV11-3	TRBJ2-1	NA	TRBD2	TGTGCCAGCAGCTTAGTTGCTAGCGGGAGAGGCAGGAATGAGCAGTTCTTC	CASSLVASGRGRNEQFF
TRBV5-1	TRBJ2-3	NA	TRBD2	TGCGCCAGCAGCTTCGTCAGCGGGGCCGCGGGAGATACGCAGTATTTT	CASSFVSGAAGDTQYF